The text below deals with one T cell receptor (beta chain). The germline CDR1 and CDR2 sequences are PRHDT and FYEKMQ (reference sequence). The CDR3 runs 14 residues. The V and J ends lost 4 bases and 2 bases respectively, with 11 bases between them. The data belong to a study of blood T cell repertoires in COVID-19. Study details: Specimens from acute and convalescent COVID-19 originated in the United States, Italy and Spain. T cells, B-cell-depleted T cells, or PBMCs provided the cDNA or gDNA that served as material.

As handled by the study authors: Reference gene primer amplification in the assay estimated nucleated cell counts. The protocol was immunoSEQ multiplex PCR, while the TCRdb copy is restricted to in-frame clones and leaves out a portion. The D gene and trimming were derived from the DNA, and the V and J assignments and clone size from that table. The table records roughly 250,000 clones, approximately 91% of them present only once. The genes are TRBV13 and TRBJ2-5; possibly TRBD1 for D (7 bases). Input material: peripheral blood. The sequence derives from a woman between 40 and 50 years old who had recovered from COVID-19. The CDR3 reads CASSWGDRQETQYF. The CDR3 nucleotides read TGTGCCAGCAGCTGGGGGGACAGACAAGAGACCCAGTACTTC.